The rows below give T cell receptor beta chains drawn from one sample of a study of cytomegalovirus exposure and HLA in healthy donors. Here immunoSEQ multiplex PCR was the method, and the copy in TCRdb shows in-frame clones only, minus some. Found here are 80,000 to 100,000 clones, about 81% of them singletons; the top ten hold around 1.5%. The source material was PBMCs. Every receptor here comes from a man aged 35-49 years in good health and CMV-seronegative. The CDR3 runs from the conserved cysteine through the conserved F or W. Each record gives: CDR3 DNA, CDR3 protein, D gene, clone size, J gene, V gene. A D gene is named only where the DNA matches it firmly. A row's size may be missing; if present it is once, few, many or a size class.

CDR3nt: TGTGCCAGTAGTACCCGTTTTCAGCGGGGGGCATTATCTAGCTCCTACAATGAGCAGTTCTTC; CDR3aa: CASSTRFQRGALSSSYNEQFF; d_gene: TRBD2; abundance: .; j_gene: TRBJ2-1; v_gene: TRBV19
CDR3nt: TGTGCCAGCAGCTGGGGACAGGGGGCGCGTGAGCAGTACTTC; CDR3aa: CASSWGQGAREQYF; d_gene: TRBD1; abundance: .; j_gene: TRBJ2-7; v_gene: TRBV5-4
CDR3nt: TGTGCCAGCAGCTTAAATAGCGGTCGGGAGACCCAGTACTTC; CDR3aa: CASSLNSGRETQYF; d_gene: .; abundance: .; j_gene: TRBJ2-5; v_gene: TRBV7-8
CDR3nt: TGTGCCAGCAGCCCCGGGACAGGGGTTTTCTACACCTTC; CDR3aa: CASSPGTGVFYTF; d_gene: TRBD1; abundance: .; j_gene: TRBJ1-2; v_gene: TRBV5-5
CDR3nt: TGCGCCAGCAGCCAAGGACTGGAGAGCACAGATACGCAGTATTTT; CDR3aa: CASSQGLESTDTQYF; d_gene: .; abundance: .; j_gene: TRBJ2-3; v_gene: TRBV4-3
CDR3nt: TGTGCCAGCAGCTCGGGACTAGCGGGGGGTAGCAGGACAGATACGCAGTATTTT; CDR3aa: CASSSGLAGGSRTDTQYF; d_gene: TRBD2; abundance: .; j_gene: TRBJ2-3; v_gene: TRBV5-4
CDR3nt: TGTGCCAGCAGCTCCCAGACAGGTTACGAGCAGTACTTC; CDR3aa: CASSSQTGYEQYF; d_gene: .; abundance: .; j_gene: TRBJ2-7; v_gene: TRBV5-4
CDR3nt: TGTGCCAGCAGTTACTCGGATAGAGGGCCAAATTCACCCCTCCACTTT; CDR3aa: CASSYSDRGPNSPLHF; d_gene: .; abundance: few; j_gene: TRBJ1-6; v_gene: TRBV6-5
CDR3nt: TGTGCCAGTAGTATTAGCGGCCAAGAGACCCAGTACTTC; CDR3aa: CASSISGQETQYF; d_gene: .; abundance: .; j_gene: TRBJ2-5; v_gene: TRBV19
CDR3nt: TGTGCCAGCTCACCAACCAAAGCGGCTAATGAAAAACTGTTTTTT; CDR3aa: CASSPTKAANEKLFF; d_gene: .; abundance: .; j_gene: TRBJ1-4; v_gene: TRBV18
CDR3nt: TGTGCCAGCTCGCAACAGGGGTCCATTAATGAAAAACTGTTTTTT; CDR3aa: CASSQQGSINEKLFF; d_gene: TRBD1; abundance: .; j_gene: TRBJ1-4; v_gene: TRBV18
CDR3nt: TGTGCCAGTACCCATAGCAATCAGCCCCAGCATTTT; CDR3aa: CASTHSNQPQHF; d_gene: .; abundance: .; j_gene: TRBJ1-5; v_gene: TRBV19
CDR3nt: TGTGCCAGCACCCCGGGACAGGTGTTTCTGCCGGGGGCGCTCGAGCAGTACTTC; CDR3aa: CASTPGQVFLPGALEQYF; d_gene: TRBD1; abundance: .; j_gene: TRBJ2-7; v_gene: TRBV11-2
CDR3nt: TGCGCCAGCAGCCAAGATGGGCATACAGATACGCAGTATTTT; CDR3aa: CASSQDGHTDTQYF; d_gene: .; abundance: .; j_gene: TRBJ2-3; v_gene: TRBV4-3
CDR3nt: TGCGCCAGCAGCCTCACGACTAGCGGGGGTAACATTCAGTACTTC; CDR3aa: CASSLTTSGGNIQYF; d_gene: TRBD2; abundance: .; j_gene: TRBJ2-4; v_gene: TRBV4-3
CDR3nt: TGTGCCTGGAGTGGGCAATTCACTGAAGCTTTCTTT; CDR3aa: CAWSGQFTEAFF; d_gene: .; abundance: once; j_gene: TRBJ1-1; v_gene: TRBV30
CDR3nt: TGTGCCAGCAGACCCGGGACAGGGGGGACCCATCTTCAGCCCCAGCATTTT; CDR3aa: CASRPGTGGTHLQPQHF; d_gene: TRBD1; abundance: .; j_gene: TRBJ1-5; v_gene: TRBV28
CDR3nt: TGCGCCAGCGGGGACAGGGGGCCAACTAATGAAAAACTGTTTTTT; CDR3aa: CASGDRGPTNEKLFF; d_gene: TRBD1; abundance: .; j_gene: TRBJ1-4; v_gene: TRBV10-2
CDR3nt: TGTGCCAGCAGCTTAGATGTTACAGGGGGCGATGGCTACACCTTC; CDR3aa: CASSLDVTGGDGYTF; d_gene: TRBD1; abundance: .; j_gene: TRBJ1-2; v_gene: TRBV7-9
CDR3nt: TGTGCCAGCAGCCAAGACAGGGTCTCCTATAATTCACCCCTCCACTTT; CDR3aa: CASSQDRVSYNSPLHF; d_gene: TRBD1; abundance: .; j_gene: TRBJ1-6; v_gene: TRBV27
CDR3nt: TGTGCCAGCAGCTTAGCTTTGACAGGGAATTCACCCCTCCACTTT; CDR3aa: CASSLALTGNSPLHF; d_gene: TRBD1; abundance: .; j_gene: TRBJ1-6; v_gene: TRBV7-2
CDR3nt: TGTGCCAGCAGACAACCGGGACAGGGTTCCTACGAGCAGTACTTC; CDR3aa: CASRQPGQGSYEQYF; d_gene: TRBD1; abundance: once; j_gene: TRBJ2-7; v_gene: TRBV27
CDR3nt: TGTGCCAGCAGTGTAGGGGGCTCTTCCTACAATGAGCAGTTCTTC; CDR3aa: CASSVGGSSYNEQFF; d_gene: TRBD1; abundance: .; j_gene: TRBJ2-1; v_gene: TRBV2
CDR3nt: TGCGCCAGCAGGCAGGGCAGAATTAATTCACCCCTCCACTTT; CDR3aa: CASRQGRINSPLHF; d_gene: .; abundance: .; j_gene: TRBJ1-6; v_gene: TRBV10-2
CDR3nt: TGTGCCAGCAGCCCAGCGGGACTAGGGGGCGGAGGGGAGCTGTTTTTT; CDR3aa: CASSPAGLGGGGELFF; d_gene: .; abundance: once; j_gene: TRBJ2-2; v_gene: TRBV9
CDR3nt: TGTGCCAGCAGTGAAGCGAGTTGGACAGGAACCTACGAGCAGTACTTC; CDR3aa: CASSEASWTGTYEQYF; d_gene: TRBD1; abundance: .; j_gene: TRBJ2-7; v_gene: TRBV6-1
CDR3nt: TGCGCCAGCAGCCTTCGACTAGCGGGGGGAGACACCGGGGAGCTGTTTTTT; CDR3aa: CASSLRLAGGDTGELFF; d_gene: TRBD2; abundance: .; j_gene: TRBJ2-2; v_gene: TRBV5-1
CDR3nt: TGTGCCAGCACCCCCGGACACCAGAACACTGAAGCTTTCTTT; CDR3aa: CASTPGHQNTEAFF; d_gene: .; abundance: few; j_gene: TRBJ1-1; v_gene: TRBV6-5
CDR3nt: TGTGCCATCACCCCCGAGGCGTTTTCGTCTGGAAACACCATATATTTT; CDR3aa: CAITPEAFSSGNTIYF; d_gene: .; abundance: once; j_gene: TRBJ1-3; v_gene: TRBV10-3
CDR3nt: TGTGCCAGCAGCTTAGCTATCGGCTCCTACGAGCAGTACTTC; CDR3aa: CASSLAIGSYEQYF; d_gene: .; abundance: .; j_gene: TRBJ2-7; v_gene: TRBV11-2
CDR3nt: TGTGCCAGCTCACCACGAGGACAGACCAGCTCTGGAAACACCATATATTTT; CDR3aa: CASSPRGQTSSGNTIYF; d_gene: .; abundance: .; j_gene: TRBJ1-3; v_gene: TRBV18
CDR3nt: TGTGCCAGCAGGGGACAGTACACCGGGGAGCTGTTTTTT; CDR3aa: CASRGQYTGELFF; d_gene: TRBD1; abundance: .; j_gene: TRBJ2-2; v_gene: TRBV6-5
CDR3nt: TGTGCCAGCAGGTTACTAGCGGGAGACACCGGGGAGCTGTTTTTT; CDR3aa: CASRLLAGDTGELFF; d_gene: TRBD2; abundance: .; j_gene: TRBJ2-2; v_gene: TRBV2
CDR3nt: TGTGCCAGCAGTGTCCCGGGACAGGGTCGGGAGACCCAGTACTTC; CDR3aa: CASSVPGQGRETQYF; d_gene: TRBD1; abundance: .; j_gene: TRBJ2-5; v_gene: TRBV28
CDR3nt: TGTGCCAGCAGCCAAACCGGACACCTCTCTGGAAACACCATATATTTT; CDR3aa: CASSQTGHLSGNTIYF; d_gene: .; abundance: .; j_gene: TRBJ1-3; v_gene: TRBV14
CDR3nt: TGTGCCAGCAGCCGATCAAGGGCCCAGGGGGCGGGAAATGAGCAGTTCTTC; CDR3aa: CASSRSRAQGAGNEQFF; d_gene: TRBD1; abundance: .; j_gene: TRBJ2-1; v_gene: TRBV14
CDR3nt: TGTGCCAGCAGCCCTATCGGGGGGTTCCTCGGGCGCTACGAGCAGTACTTC; CDR3aa: CASSPIGGFLGRYEQYF; d_gene: TRBD2; abundance: once; j_gene: TRBJ2-7; v_gene: TRBV11-2
CDR3nt: TGTGCCAGCAGTTCCTCCGGACAAGGCACAGATACGCAGTATTTT; CDR3aa: CASSSSGQGTDTQYF; d_gene: .; abundance: few; j_gene: TRBJ2-3; v_gene: TRBV6-4
CDR3nt: TGTGCCAGTAGTATCTCGACAGGGCGGAACACTGAAGCTTTCTTT; CDR3aa: CASSISTGRNTEAFF; d_gene: TRBD1; abundance: .; j_gene: TRBJ1-1; v_gene: TRBV19
CDR3nt: TGTGCCAGCAGCTTGGGCGGAAGTCGAAACATTCAGTACTTC; CDR3aa: CASSLGGSRNIQYF; d_gene: .; abundance: .; j_gene: TRBJ2-4; v_gene: TRBV5-6
CDR3nt: TGCGCCAGCAGCTTGGGGAACGAGGTCGAGACCCAGTACTTC; CDR3aa: CASSLGNEVETQYF; d_gene: .; abundance: .; j_gene: TRBJ2-5; v_gene: TRBV5-1